The rows below give T cell receptor beta chains drawn from one sample of a study of cytomegalovirus exposure and HLA in healthy donors. The protocol was immunoSEQ multiplex PCR, while the TCRdb copy is restricted to in-frame clones and leaves out a portion. The sample consists of some 71,000 clones, approximately 94% of them appearing once. The sample was PBMCs. These receptors all come from a woman aged 18-30 years in good health and CMV-seronegative. CDR3s include the opening cysteine and the closing phenylalanine or tryptophan. D genes are given only for firm matches.

j_call: TRBJ2-1
d_call: .
v_call: TRBV27
cdr3_nt: TGTGCCAGCAGTCTACCCGGACAGTACAATGAGCAGTTCTTC
cdr3_aa: CASSLPGQYNEQFF

j_call: TRBJ2-2
d_call: TRBD1
v_call: TRBV6-5
cdr3_nt: TGTGCCAGCAGTTACTCGAAGGGGGCTCCCGGGGAGCTGTTTTTT
cdr3_aa: CASSYSKGAPGELFF

j_call: TRBJ1-4
d_call: .
v_call: TRBV6-5
cdr3_nt: TGTGCCAGCAGTTACCTAGGGGTTAATGAAAAACTGTTTTTT
cdr3_aa: CASSYLGVNEKLFF

j_call: TRBJ2-7
d_call: .
v_call: TRBV13
cdr3_nt: TGTGCCAGCAGCTTAGTTCGGGAGAGAGGGGAGCAGTACTTC
cdr3_aa: CASSLVRERGEQYF

j_call: TRBJ2-6
d_call: .
v_call: TRBV5-8
cdr3_nt: TGTGCCAGCAGCGAGGCTGTCGGGTCTAGGGCCAACGTCCTGACTTTC
cdr3_aa: CASSEAVGSRANVLTF

j_call: TRBJ1-2
d_call: .
v_call: TRBV29-1
cdr3_nt: TGCAGCGTTGTTGGGTGGGCAGGGGCCCCTCCGGGCTATGGCTACACCTTC
cdr3_aa: CSVVGWAGAPPGYGYTF

j_call: TRBJ1-5
d_call: .
v_call: TRBV28
cdr3_nt: TGTGCCAGCAGATACGACGGGATGAGCAATCAGCCCCAGCATTTT
cdr3_aa: CASRYDGMSNQPQHF

j_call: TRBJ1-1
d_call: .
v_call: TRBV20-1
cdr3_nt: TGCAGTGTCGGGGGAGAAACTGAAGCTTTCTTT
cdr3_aa: CSVGGETEAFF

j_call: TRBJ2-3
d_call: TRBD2
v_call: TRBV6-1
cdr3_nt: TGTGCCAGCAGTCAAGACTCCGGGACTAGAAACGCAGATACGCAGTATTTT
cdr3_aa: CASSQDSGTRNADTQYF

j_call: TRBJ2-7
d_call: TRBD2
v_call: TRBV28
cdr3_nt: TGTGCCAGTACTAGCGGGAGAGTTTACGAGCAGTACTTC
cdr3_aa: CASTSGRVYEQYF